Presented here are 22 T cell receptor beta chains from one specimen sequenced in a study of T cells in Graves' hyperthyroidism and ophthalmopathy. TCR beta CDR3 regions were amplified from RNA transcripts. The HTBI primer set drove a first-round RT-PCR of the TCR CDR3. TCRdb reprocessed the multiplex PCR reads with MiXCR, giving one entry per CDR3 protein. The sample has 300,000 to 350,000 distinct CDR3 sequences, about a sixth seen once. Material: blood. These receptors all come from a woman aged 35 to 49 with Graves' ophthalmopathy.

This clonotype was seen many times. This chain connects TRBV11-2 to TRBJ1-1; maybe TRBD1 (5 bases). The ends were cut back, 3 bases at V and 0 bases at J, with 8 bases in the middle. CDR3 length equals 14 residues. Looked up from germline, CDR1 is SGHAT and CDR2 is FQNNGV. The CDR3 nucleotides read TGTGCCAGCAGCTTTGGACAAGTGAACACTGAAGCTTTCTTT. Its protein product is CASSFGQVNTEAFF.

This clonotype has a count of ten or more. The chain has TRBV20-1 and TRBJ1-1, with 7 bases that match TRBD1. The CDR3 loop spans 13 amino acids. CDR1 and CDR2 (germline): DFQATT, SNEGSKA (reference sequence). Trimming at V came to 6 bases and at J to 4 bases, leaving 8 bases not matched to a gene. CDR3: CSASRTGPTEAFF. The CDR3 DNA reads TGCAGTGCAAGTAGGACAGGCCCCACTGAAGCTTTCTTT.

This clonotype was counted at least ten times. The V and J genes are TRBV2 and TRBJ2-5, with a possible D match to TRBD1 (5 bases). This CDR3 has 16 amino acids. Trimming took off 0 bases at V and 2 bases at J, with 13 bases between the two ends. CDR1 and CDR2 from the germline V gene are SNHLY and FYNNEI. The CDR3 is CASSEALETAQETQYF. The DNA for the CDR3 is TGTGCCAGCAGTGAAGCGCTCGAGACAGCACAAGAGACCCAGTACTTC.

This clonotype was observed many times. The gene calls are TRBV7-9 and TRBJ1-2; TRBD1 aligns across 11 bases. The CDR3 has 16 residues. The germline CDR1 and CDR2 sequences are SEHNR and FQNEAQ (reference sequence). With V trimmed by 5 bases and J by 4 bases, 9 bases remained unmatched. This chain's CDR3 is CASSEGTGTGGYGYTF. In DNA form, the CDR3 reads TGTGCCAGCAGCGAGGGGACCGGGACAGGGGGCTATGGCTACACCTTC. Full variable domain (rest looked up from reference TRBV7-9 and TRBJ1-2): DTGVSQNPRHKITKRGQNVTFRCDPISEHNRLYWYRQTLGQGPEFLTYFQNEAQLEKSRLLSDRFSAERPKGSFSTLEIQRTEQGDSAMYLCASSEGTGTGGYGYTFGSGTRLTVV.

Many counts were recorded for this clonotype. The CDR3 here is CAISEGTGGRYGYTF. In nucleotides, the CDR3 is TGTGCCATCAGTGAGGGGACAGGGGGACGTTATGGCTACACCTTC. The chain recombines TRBV10-3 with TRBJ1-2, with 11 bases that match TRBD1. This CDR3 has 15 residues. Trimming at V came to 2 bases and at J to 5 bases, leaving 4 bases not matched to a gene. Germline-derived CDR1 and CDR2 are ENHRY and SYGVKD.

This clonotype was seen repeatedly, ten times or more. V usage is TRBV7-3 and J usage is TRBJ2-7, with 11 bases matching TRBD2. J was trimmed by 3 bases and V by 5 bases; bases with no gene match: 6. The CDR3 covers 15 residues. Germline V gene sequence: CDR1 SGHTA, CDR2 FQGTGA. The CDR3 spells CASSPRTSGLYEQYF. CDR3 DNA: TGTGCCAGCAGCCCTCGGACTAGCGGGCTCTACGAGCAGTACTTC.

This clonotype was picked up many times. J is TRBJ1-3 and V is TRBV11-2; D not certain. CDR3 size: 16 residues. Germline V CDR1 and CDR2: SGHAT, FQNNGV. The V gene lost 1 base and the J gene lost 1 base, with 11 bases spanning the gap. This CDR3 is CASSLGVGVSGNTIYF. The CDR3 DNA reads TGTGCCAGCAGCTTAGGCGTTGGGGTTTCTGGAAACACCATATATTTT.

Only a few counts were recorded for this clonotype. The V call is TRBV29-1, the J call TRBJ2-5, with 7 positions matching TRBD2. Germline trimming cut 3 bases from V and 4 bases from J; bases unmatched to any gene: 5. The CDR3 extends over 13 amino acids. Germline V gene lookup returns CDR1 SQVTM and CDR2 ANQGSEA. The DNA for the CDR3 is TGCAGCGTTGAGTCAGCGGGATTAGAGACCCAGTACTTC. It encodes CSVESAGLETQYF.

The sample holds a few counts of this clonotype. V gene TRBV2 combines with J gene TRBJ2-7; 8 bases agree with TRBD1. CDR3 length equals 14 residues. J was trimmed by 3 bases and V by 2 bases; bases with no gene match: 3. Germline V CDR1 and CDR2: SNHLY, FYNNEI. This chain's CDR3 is CASSEQGAVYEQYF. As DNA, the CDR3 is TGTGCCAGCAGTGAACAGGGGGCGGTCTACGAGCAGTACTTC.

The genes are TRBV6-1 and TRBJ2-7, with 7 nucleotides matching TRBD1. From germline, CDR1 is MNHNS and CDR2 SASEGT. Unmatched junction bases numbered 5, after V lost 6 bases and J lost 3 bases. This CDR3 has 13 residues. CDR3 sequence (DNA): TGTGCCAGCAGAGAGACAGGGCTCTACGAGCAGTACTTC. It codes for CASRETGLYEQYF.

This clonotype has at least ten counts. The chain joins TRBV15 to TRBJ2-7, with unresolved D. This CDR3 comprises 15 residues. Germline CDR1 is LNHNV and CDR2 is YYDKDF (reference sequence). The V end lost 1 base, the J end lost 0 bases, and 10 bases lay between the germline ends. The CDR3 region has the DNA TGTGCCACCAGCAGAGCTCCAGCTCGCTCCTACGAGCAGTACTTC. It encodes CATSRAPARSYEQYF.

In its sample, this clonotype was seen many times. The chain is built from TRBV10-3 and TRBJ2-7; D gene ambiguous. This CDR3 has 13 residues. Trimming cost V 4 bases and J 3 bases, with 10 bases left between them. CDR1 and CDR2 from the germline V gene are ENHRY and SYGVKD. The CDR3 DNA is TGTGCCATCAGTGCGACGGAAGACTACGAGCAGTACTTC. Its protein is CAISATEDYEQYF.

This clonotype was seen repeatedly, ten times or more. CDR3 loop: CASSPDGNSNQPQHF. In DNA form, the CDR3 reads TGTGCCAGCAGTCCCGACGGCAATAGCAATCAGCCCCAGCATTTT. The rearrangement joins TRBV2 to TRBJ1-5; D gene uncertain. The length of the CDR3 is 15 residues. Germline V lookup: CDR1 SNHLY, CDR2 FYNNEI. The ends were cut back, 5 bases at V and 0 bases at J, with 11 bases in the middle. The full variable domain, in which reference TRBV2 and TRBJ1-5 provide the parts outside the CDR3, is EPEVTQTPSHQVTQMGQEVILRCVPISNHLYFYWYRQILGQKVEFLVSFYNNEISEKSEIFDDQFSVERPDGSNFTLKIRSTKLEDSAMYFCASSPDGNSNQPQHFGDGTRLSIL.

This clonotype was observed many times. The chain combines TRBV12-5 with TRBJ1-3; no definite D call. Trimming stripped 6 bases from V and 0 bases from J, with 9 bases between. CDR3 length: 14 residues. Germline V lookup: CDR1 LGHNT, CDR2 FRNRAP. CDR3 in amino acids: CASGPRSSGNTIYF. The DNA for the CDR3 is TGTGCTAGTGGACCTCGGAGCTCTGGAAACACCATATATTTT.

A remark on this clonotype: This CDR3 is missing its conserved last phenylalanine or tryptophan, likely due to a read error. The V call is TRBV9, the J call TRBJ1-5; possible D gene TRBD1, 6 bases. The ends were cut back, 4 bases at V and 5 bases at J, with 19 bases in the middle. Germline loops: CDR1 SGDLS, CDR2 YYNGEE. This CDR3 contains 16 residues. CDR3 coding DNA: TGTGCCAGCAGCCCCGAGGGGGGGGGCGCGGATCAGCCCCAGCATCTT. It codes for CASSPEGGGADQPQHL.

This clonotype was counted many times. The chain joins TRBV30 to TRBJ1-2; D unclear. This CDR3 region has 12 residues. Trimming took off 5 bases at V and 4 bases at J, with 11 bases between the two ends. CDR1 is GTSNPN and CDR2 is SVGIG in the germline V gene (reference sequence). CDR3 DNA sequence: TGTGCCTGGGACGATGCGGGCTATGGCTACACCTTC. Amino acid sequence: CAWDDAGYGYTF.

The CDR3 DNA reads TGTGCCAGCAGGGGAGCGGGAGGTGGCCCCTACGAGCAGTACTTC. This encodes CASRGAGGGPYEQYF. The V gene is TRBV6-1, the J gene TRBJ2-7; 9 nucleotides agree with TRBD2. V trimming: 6 bases; J trimming: 2 bases; junction bases outside the gene matches: 8. Germline V gives CDR1 MNHNS, CDR2 SASEGT. This CDR3 comprises 15 residues.

CDR3 nucleotide sequence: TGTGCCAGCAGTGTTGGGCCAGGGGGCTATCAGCCCCAGCATTTT. It translates to CASSVGPGGYQPQHF. The rearrangement joins TRBV6-1 to TRBJ1-5; 8 bases match TRBD1. This CDR3 is built from 15 residues. Germline CDR1 and CDR2: MNHNS and SASEGT. V lost 4 bases and J lost 5; bases outside the gene matches: 7.

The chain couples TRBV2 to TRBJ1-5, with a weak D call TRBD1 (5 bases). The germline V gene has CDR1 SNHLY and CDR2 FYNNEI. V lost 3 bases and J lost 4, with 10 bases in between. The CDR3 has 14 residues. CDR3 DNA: TGTGCCAGCAGTGACAGGGAGAGAAATCAGCCCCAGCATTTT. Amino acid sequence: CASSDRERNQPQHF.

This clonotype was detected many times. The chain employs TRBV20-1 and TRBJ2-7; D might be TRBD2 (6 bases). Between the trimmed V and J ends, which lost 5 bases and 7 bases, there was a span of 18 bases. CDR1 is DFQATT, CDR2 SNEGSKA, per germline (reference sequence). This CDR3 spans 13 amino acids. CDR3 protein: CSARQRATGEQYF. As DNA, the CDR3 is TGCAGTGCTCGGCAGCGGGCCACCGGAGAGCAGTACTTC.

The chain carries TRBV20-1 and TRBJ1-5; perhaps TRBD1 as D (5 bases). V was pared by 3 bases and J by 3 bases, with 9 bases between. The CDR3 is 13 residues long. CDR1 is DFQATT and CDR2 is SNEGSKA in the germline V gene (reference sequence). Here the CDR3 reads CSARRGTNQPQHF. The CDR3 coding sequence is TGCAGTGCTAGGAGAGGGACCAATCAGCCCCAGCATTTT.

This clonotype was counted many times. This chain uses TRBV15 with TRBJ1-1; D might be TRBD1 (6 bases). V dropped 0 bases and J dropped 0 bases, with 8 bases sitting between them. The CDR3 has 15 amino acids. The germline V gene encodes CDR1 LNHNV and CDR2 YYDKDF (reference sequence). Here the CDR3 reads CATSRDQGMNTEAFF. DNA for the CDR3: TGTGCCACCAGCAGAGATCAGGGGATGAACACTGAAGCTTTCTTT.